This T cell receptor beta chain was captured by sequencing in a study of Graves' ophthalmopathy and Graves' hyperthyroidism. Study-level background: The blood sample was drawn at first diagnosis and before any treatment. Study-level results: In blood appeared most of the expanded thyroid clonotypes whose frequency exceeded 0.001.

The study enrolled ophthalmopathy donors with moderate-to-severe activity, CAS ≥3, NOSPECS ≥4 and duration under 3 months. The CDR3 totals 15 residues. CDR1 is MNHEY and CDR2 is SVGAGI in the germline V gene. Trimming removed 0 bases from V and 3 bases from J; junction bases left unmatched: 4. TCR beta CDR3 amplification used RNA transcripts. An initial RT-PCR round employing HTBI primers preceded a second-round multiplex PCR. In TCRdb, the multiplex PCR reads were re-called with MiXCR into one record per CDR3 protein. The table records 170,000 or so distinct CDR3 sequences, around two fifths of them present only once. This clonotype has at least ten counts. Its specificity is not known.

The rearrangement joins TRBV6-5 to TRBJ2-5, with 7 bases matching TRBD2. Material: peripheral blood. The sequence was obtained from a woman aged 40 to 50 with Graves' ophthalmopathy. The CDR3 coding sequence is TGTGCCAGCAGTTACTCGACCGCGGGGGAAGAGACCCAGTACTTC. Amino acids: CASSYSTAGEETQYF.